These 30 T cell receptor beta chains originate from one sample sequenced in a study of blood T cells in healthy people across ages. Next came a second PCR, run for roughly 7 to 12 cycles, which used a sample-barcoded 5' primer along with a J-beta primer mix. TCRdb itself ran the 5' RACE reads through MiXCR, one entry per CDR3 protein. The sample comprises approximately 1.5 million distinct CDR3 sequences, about 32% of which are singletons, and approximately 10% rests with the top ten. The sequenced sample was blood. These receptors were collected from a woman aged 30 to 39 in good health.

V and J are TRBV2 and TRBJ1-5; TRBD1 matches 10 bases. The CDR3 extends over 18 amino acids. CDR1 is SNHLY, CDR2 FYNNEI, per germline. Losses at the gene ends were 7 bases for V and 4 bases for J; bases not matched to a gene: 16. In nucleotides, the CDR3 is TGTGCCAGCAATAGGTACCGATCCGGGACAGGGGAAAATCAGCCCCAGCATTTT. The encoded protein is CASNRYRSGTGENQPQHF.

This clonotype was seen a few times. The gene calls are TRBV9 and TRBJ2-1; D is uncertain. This CDR3 has 18 amino acids. Trimming left V 4 bases short and J 4 bases short, with 24 bases between. Germline lookup yields CDR1 SGDLS and CDR2 YYNGEE. The CDR3 DNA sequence: TGTGCCAGCAGCCCACGTGGCAAATCAACCGGCCGTTACAATGAGCAGTTCTTC. Translation gives CASSPRGKSTGRYNEQFF.

This rearrangement joins TRBV7-9 to TRBJ2-5; 8 nucleotides align to TRBD2. The germline CDR1 and CDR2 sequences are SEHNR and FQNEAQ (reference sequence). The J segment lost 1 base and the V segment lost 5 bases, leaving 12 bases of the junction unmatched. The CDR3 extends over 17 amino acids. The CDR3 DNA reads as TGTGCCAGCAGCCCCACTGGCGGGGGGACGACCCAAGAGACCCAGTACTTC. It yields the protein CASSPTGGGTTQETQYF.

This clonotype has just a few counts. Mismatch with germline at one junction end may stem from a read error. The J gene is TRBJ2-1, the V gene TRBV27; TRBD2 might be the D (6 bases). The CDR3 runs 15 residues. Germline lookup yields CDR1 MNHEY and CDR2 SMNVEV (reference sequence). As DNA, the CDR3 is TGTGCCAGCGGTTTTCGGAGGGACCCAAGAAATGAGCAGTTCTTC. Translated: CASGFRRDPRNEQFF.

The V and J genes are TRBV11-2 and TRBJ2-3; D is possibly TRBD1 (6 bases). The germline gives CDR1 SGHAT, CDR2 FQNNGV. Trimming removed 5 bases from V and 4 bases from J, with 19 bases in between. The CDR3 contains 16 residues. The DNA of the CDR3 is TGTGCCAGCAGCCCCCTTAGGGGGAGACAAGCAGATACGCAGTATTTT. This gives the protein CASSPLRGRQADTQYF.

This clonotype appeared many times. The J gene is TRBJ2-7, the V gene TRBV6-6; D is unresolved. The V gene lost 8 bases and the J gene lost 2 bases, with 13 bases spanning the gap. Germline V CDR1 and CDR2: MNHNY, SVGAGI (reference sequence). CDR3 size: 13 residues. CDR3 nucleotide sequence: TGTGCCAGCGCGACCGTGCAGCCCTACGAGCAGTACTTC. Translation gives CASATVQPYEQYF.

On this clonotype: The germline gene is not matched at one end of the junction; a read error may be the cause. The chain couples TRBV20-1 to TRBJ1-2, with 8 bases that match TRBD1. Per germline, CDR1 DFQATT and CDR2 SNEGSKA (reference sequence). There are 14 residues in the CDR3. The CDR3 sequence is CSAGDPGTGTGYTF. In DNA, the CDR3 is TGCAGTGCTGGAGACCCCGGGACAGGTACCGGCTACACCTTC.

This clonotype is a singleton in its sample. The CDR3 end shows no conserved phenylalanine or tryptophan, and so a read error is likely. The genes are TRBV4-1 and TRBJ2-7, with D possibly matching TRBD2 (5 bases). The ends were cut back, 0 bases at V and 2 bases at J, with 8 bases in the middle. Germline V gene lookup returns CDR1 MGHRA and CDR2 YSYEKL. This CDR3 region has 14 residues. The CDR3 sequence: CASSQDEAAYEQYL. CDR3 nucleotides: TGCGCCAGCAGCCAAGATGAAGCGGCCTACGAGCAGTACCTC.

This sequence joins TRBV12-3 or TRBV12-4 and TRBJ1-5; D not certain. The CDR3 contains 14 residues. The V end was cut by 2 bases, the J end by 6 bases, with 11 bases between. The DNA for the CDR3 is TGTGCCAGCAGTTTAAAACAGATAGGTCAGCCCCAGCATTTT. Protein sequence: CASSLKQIGQPQHF.

This clonotype showed up just a few times. The chain employs TRBV6-5 and TRBJ2-1, with 10 nucleotides matching TRBD2. The CDR3 is 15 amino acids. Germline-derived CDR1 and CDR2 are MNHEY and SVGAGI. Trimming took 5 bases from V and 7 from J; bases not matched to a gene: 8. The CDR3, as DNA: TGTGCCAGCAGTCCGGGACTAGCGAGTCAAAATGAGCAGTTCTTC. It specifies CASSPGLASQNEQFF.

In its sample, this clonotype was seen once. A read error is possible here, since a much larger clone lies one base away. The genes are TRBV29-1 and TRBJ2-5; 7 bases line up with TRBD2. The CDR3 loop spans 13 amino acids. Per germline, CDR1 SQVTM and CDR2 ANQGSEA. V gave up 4 bases and J gave up 11 bases; unmatched junction bases: 13. The DNA of the CDR3 is TGCAGCGTTGGACTAGCTGAGGCAAGTGAGCAGTACTTC. This gives the protein CSVGLAEASEQYF.

This clonotype was observed many times. The chain links TRBV27 to TRBJ1-5; D call uncertain. This CDR3 has 14 amino acids. The V gene lost 5 bases and the J gene lost 2 bases, with 10 bases spanning the gap. Germline V CDR1 and CDR2: MNHEY, SMNVEV (reference sequence). The CDR3 loop is CASSPRLGNQPQHF. The CDR3 region has the DNA TGTGCCAGCAGTCCGAGATTGGGCAATCAGCCCCAGCATTTT.

The chain combines TRBV12-3 or TRBV12-4 with TRBJ2-3, with D possibly being TRBD2 (6 bases). Trimming left V 6 bases short and J 5 bases short, with 21 bases between. The CDR3 sequence is 16 residues long. The DNA of the CDR3 is TGTGCCAGCAGCCGTGGTGGCAGCGGGTGGCAAGATACGCAGTATTTT. Protein: CASSRGGSGWQDTQYF.

The rearrangement joins TRBV29-1 to TRBJ2-7; no clear D gene. The DNA end favors TRBJ2-5, so the J call may be wrong. The germline V gene has CDR1 SQVTM and CDR2 ANQGSEA. The CDR3 loop spans 11 amino acids. CDR3 residues: CSVAWEETQYF. CDR3 sequence (DNA): TGCAGCGTTGCGTGGGAAGAGACCCAGTACTTC.

J is TRBJ2-4 and V is TRBV7-7; D is perhaps TRBD1 (6 bases). In germline, CDR1 is SSHAT, CDR2 FNYEAQ (reference sequence). This CDR3 is built from 15 residues. Trimming stripped 1 base from V and 13 bases from J, with 20 bases between. In DNA, the CDR3 is TGTGCCAGCAGCTTAGGGGGGCCCCGGAGGTACGGGCAGTACTTC. The encoded protein is CASSLGGPRRYGQYF.

This clonotype has more than one count but fewer than ten. This chain joins TRBV10-3 and TRBJ2-7, with D possibly matching TRBD1 (7 bases). There are 14 residues in the CDR3. V dropped 4 bases and J dropped 6 bases, with 16 bases sitting between them. Germline assignment: CDR1 ENHRY and CDR2 SYGVKD. The CDR3 nucleotides are TGTGCCATCAGTGGGACTACAGGGGATACCGAGCAGTACTTC. As protein: CAISGTTGDTEQYF.

The V gene is TRBV6-2 or TRBV6-3, the J gene TRBJ2-1; 8 positions agree with TRBD1. Germline V gene lookup returns CDR1 MNHEY and CDR2 SVGEGT. This CDR3 has 15 amino acids. The V segment lost 5 bases and the J segment 8 bases; nucleotides outside the gene matches: 11. This CDR3 reads CASSPGGASLDEQFF. Written as DNA, the CDR3 is TGTGCCAGCAGTCCAGGGGGCGCGTCGTTAGATGAGCAGTTCTTC.

This clonotype was counted ten times or more. The chain has TRBV7-9 and TRBJ2-2; TRBD1 matches at 7 bases. The CDR3 totals 14 residues. V trimming: 5 bases; J trimming: 11 bases; junction bases outside the gene matches: 11. CDR1 is SEHNR, CDR2 FQNEAQ, per germline (reference sequence). CDR3 DNA: TGTGCCAGCAGCCCGACAGTGGACAGGCTCGAGCTGTTTTTT. It is translated as CASSPTVDRLELFF.

This sequence joins TRBV20-1 and TRBJ1-5; possible D gene TRBD1, 5 bases. CDR3 length: 12 residues. The ends were cut back, 3 bases at V and 6 bases at J, with 9 bases in the middle. Per the germline V gene, CDR1 is DFQATT and CDR2 is SNEGSKA (reference sequence). As DNA, the CDR3 is TGCAGTGCTAGGGCAGGGACTCAGCCCCAGCATTTT. Translating gives CSARAGTQPQHF.

This clonotype was seen a few times. The chain uses TRBV20-1 and TRBJ2-5; TRBD2 agrees at 7 bases. Germline V gene lookup returns CDR1 DFQATT and CDR2 SNEGSKA (reference sequence). The ends lost 6 bases at V and 1 base at J; junction bases unmatched: 2. The CDR3 contains 12 residues. The CDR3 DNA is TGCAGTGCCCAGCGGGGCCAAGAGACCCAGTACTTC. It specifies CSAQRGQETQYF.

The chain combines TRBV7-2 with TRBJ2-3, with D perhaps matching TRBD2 (6 bases). Germline CDR1 SGHTA, CDR2 FQGNSA. Trimming stripped 4 bases from V and 11 bases from J, with 13 bases between. The CDR3 loop spans 12 amino acids. CDR3 protein: CASSSPGLGQYF. The CDR3 DNA is TGTGCCAGCAGCTCCCCGGGACTCGGGCAGTATTTT. Together with reference TRBV7-2 and TRBJ2-3, the CDR3 gives the full variable domain: GAGVSQSPSNKVTEKGKDVELRCDPISGHTALYWYRQSLGQGLEFLIYFQGNSAPDKSGLPSDRFSAERTGGSVSTLTIQRTQQEDSAVYLCASSSPGLGQYFGPGTRLTVL.

This clonotype was seen just once. V is TRBV10-1 and J is TRBJ2-3; unclear D gene. The germline V gene encodes CDR1 WNHNN and CDR2 SYGVQD (reference sequence). Trimming stripped 7 bases from V and 5 bases from J, with 19 bases between. The CDR3 runs 15 residues. CDR3 nucleotides: TGCGCCAGCAACGAAGGGCTGCCTCGAGGAGATACGCAGTATTTT. Residues: CASNEGLPRGDTQYF.

This rearrangement joins TRBV7-9 to TRBJ2-3; 10 positions match TRBD2. The germline CDR1 and CDR2 sequences are SEHNR and FQNEAQ (reference sequence). Trimming at V came to 5 bases and at J to 1 base, leaving 3 bases not matched to a gene. There are 15 residues in the CDR3. The CDR3 spells CASSTTSGGTDTQYF. In DNA form, the CDR3 reads TGTGCCAGCAGCACTACTAGCGGGGGCACAGATACGCAGTATTTT.

This clonotype showed up many times. The genes are TRBV12-3 or TRBV12-4 and TRBJ2-3; 7 positions agree with TRBD2. The CDR3 contains 14 residues. The ends lost 5 bases at V and 3 bases at J; junction bases unmatched: 5. The CDR3 loop reads CASSRLAVTDTQYF. As DNA, the CDR3 is TGTGCCAGCAGTCGGCTAGCGGTTACAGATACGCAGTATTTT.

The table lists this clonotype with a few counts. The chain couples TRBV6-2 or TRBV6-3 to TRBJ2-7; no clear D. Trimming took 5 bases from V and 3 from J, leaving 17 bases between them. Germline assignment: CDR1 MNHEY and CDR2 SVGEGT. CDR3 length equals 15 residues. The CDR3 DNA sequence: TGTGCCAGCAGTCCACCCACCGCCTTTAACTACGAGCAGTACTTC. Protein: CASSPPTAFNYEQYF.

This clonotype has just a few counts. CDR3 region: CASSLLAGPQHF. The CDR3 DNA follows: TGTGCCAGCAGTTTGCTGGCTGGGCCCCAGCATTTT. The V gene is TRBV28, the J gene TRBJ1-5, with D unresolved. There are 12 residues in the CDR3. CDR1 and CDR2 from the germline V gene are MDHEN and SYDVKM. The germline V and J ends were trimmed by 3 bases and 9 bases, with 9 bases remaining between them.

This clonotype has at least ten counts. The genes are TRBV18 and TRBJ2-1, with TRBD2 matching over 11 bases. The CDR3 is 15 residues long. Germline V CDR1 and CDR2: KGHSH, LQKENI. The V and J ends lost 8 bases and 4 bases, in that order; junction bases with no gene match: 7. The chain's CDR3 is CASSPGLAGYNEQFF. The CDR3, as DNA: TGTGCCAGCAGCCCAGGACTAGCGGGTTACAATGAGCAGTTCTTC. The full variable domain, in which reference TRBV18 and TRBJ2-1 provide the parts outside the CDR3, is NAGVMQNPRHLVRRRGQEARLRCSPMKGHSHVYWYRQLPEEGLKFMVYLQKENIIDESGMPKERFSAEFPKEGPSILRIQQVVRGDSAAYFCASSPGLAGYNEQFFGPGTRLTVL.

In the case of this clonotype: An end of the junction differs from the germline gene, which may be a read error. The chain is built from TRBV10-3 and TRBJ2-6, with D uncertain. CDR3 length: 17 amino acids. Looked up from germline, CDR1 is ENHRY and CDR2 is SYGVKD. This CDR3 reads CTISESSGGSGANVLTF. CDR3 DNA: TGTACCATCAGTGAGTCCAGTGGCGGCTCTGGGGCCAACGTCCTGACTTTC.

The rearrangement joins TRBV7-2 to TRBJ2-1, with unresolved D. The CDR3 covers 15 residues. V was pared by 1 base and J by 4 bases, with 11 bases between. Germline lookup yields CDR1 SGHTA and CDR2 FQGNSA. CDR3 amino acids: CASSLVVSWYNEQFF. The CDR3 nucleotides read TGTGCCAGCAGCTTAGTTGTCAGCTGGTACAATGAGCAGTTCTTC.

The chain has TRBV2 and TRBJ2-2; D is possibly TRBD1 or TRBD2 (5 bases each). The CDR3 extends over 13 amino acids. V shed 7 bases and J shed 3 bases, with 9 bases lying between them. Germline lookup yields CDR1 SNHLY and CDR2 FYNNEI. The DNA for the CDR3 is TGTGCCAGCACAGGGAGTTACACCGGGGAGCTGTTTTTT. Translation gives CASTGSYTGELFF. The full variable domain, in which reference TRBV2 and TRBJ2-2 provide the parts outside the CDR3, is EPEVTQTPSHQVTQMGQEVILRCVPISNHLYFYWYRQILGQKVEFLVSFYNNEISEKSEIFDDQFSVERPDGSNFTLKIRSTKLEDSAMYFCASTGSYTGELFFGEGSRLTVL.